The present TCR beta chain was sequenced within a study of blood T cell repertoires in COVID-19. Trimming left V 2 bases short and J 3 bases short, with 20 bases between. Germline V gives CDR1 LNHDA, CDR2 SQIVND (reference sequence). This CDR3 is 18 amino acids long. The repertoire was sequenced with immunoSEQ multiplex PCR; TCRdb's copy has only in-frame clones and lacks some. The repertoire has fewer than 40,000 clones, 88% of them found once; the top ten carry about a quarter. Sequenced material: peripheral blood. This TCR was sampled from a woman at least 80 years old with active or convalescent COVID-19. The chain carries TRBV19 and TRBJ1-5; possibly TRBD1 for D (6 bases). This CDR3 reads CASSIYPDSKGNNQPQHF. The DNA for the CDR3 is TGTGCCAGTAGTATATACCCGGACAGTAAAGGGAACAATCAGCCCCAGCATTTT.